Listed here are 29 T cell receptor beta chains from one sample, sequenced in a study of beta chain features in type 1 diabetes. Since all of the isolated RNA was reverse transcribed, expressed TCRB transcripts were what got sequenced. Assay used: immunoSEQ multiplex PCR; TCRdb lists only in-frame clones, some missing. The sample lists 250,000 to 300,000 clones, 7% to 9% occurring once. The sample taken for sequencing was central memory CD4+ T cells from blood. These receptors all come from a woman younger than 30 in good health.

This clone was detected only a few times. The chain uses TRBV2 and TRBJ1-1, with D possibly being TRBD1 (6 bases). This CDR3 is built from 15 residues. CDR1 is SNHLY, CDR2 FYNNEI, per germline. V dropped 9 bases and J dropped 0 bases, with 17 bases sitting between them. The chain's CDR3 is CARPDRLRMNTEAFF. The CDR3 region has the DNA TGTGCCAGACCGGACAGACTGAGAATGAACACTGAAGCTTTCTTT.

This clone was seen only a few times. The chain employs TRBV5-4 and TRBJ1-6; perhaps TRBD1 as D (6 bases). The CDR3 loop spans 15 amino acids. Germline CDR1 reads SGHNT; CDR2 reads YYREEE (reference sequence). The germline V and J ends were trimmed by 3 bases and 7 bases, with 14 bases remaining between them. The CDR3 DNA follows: TGTGCCAGCAGCTGGGGGGCTATGATGAATTCACCCCTCCACTTT. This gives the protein CASSWGAMMNSPLHF.

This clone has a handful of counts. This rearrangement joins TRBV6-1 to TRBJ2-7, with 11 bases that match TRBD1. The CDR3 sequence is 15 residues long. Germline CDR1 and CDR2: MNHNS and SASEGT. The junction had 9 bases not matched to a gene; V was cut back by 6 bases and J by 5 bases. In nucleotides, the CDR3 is TGTGCCAGCAGAACCGGGACAGGGGGGTTCAACGAGCAGTACGTC. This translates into CASRTGTGGFNEQYV.

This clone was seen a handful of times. The CDR3 loop is CASRFTTNTGELFF. In nucleotides, the CDR3 is TGCGCCAGCAGGTTCACAACGAACACCGGGGAGCTGTTTTTT. The genes are TRBV5-1 and TRBJ2-2; D not resolved. In germline, CDR1 is SGHRS, CDR2 YFSETQ. The V end lost 5 bases, the J end lost 0 bases, and 8 bases lay between the germline ends. The CDR3 runs 14 residues.

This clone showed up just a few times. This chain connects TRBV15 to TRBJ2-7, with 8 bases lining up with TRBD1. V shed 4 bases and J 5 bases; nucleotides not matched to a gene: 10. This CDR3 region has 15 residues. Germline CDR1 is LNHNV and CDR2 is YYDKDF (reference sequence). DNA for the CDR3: TGTGCCACCAGCACAGGACAGGGAAACGCTCACGAGCAGTACTTC. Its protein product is CATSTGQGNAHEQYF.

CDR3 amino acids: CASSSWDSGSGYTF. The CDR3 coding sequence is TGTGCCAGCAGTTCCTGGGACAGCGGCTCTGGCTACACCTTC. The chain joins TRBV6-1 to TRBJ1-2, with 7 bases lining up with TRBD1. This CDR3 region has 14 residues. V lost 5 bases, J lost 7 bases, and 10 bases stayed unmatched. Germline V gives CDR1 MNHNS, CDR2 SASEGT.

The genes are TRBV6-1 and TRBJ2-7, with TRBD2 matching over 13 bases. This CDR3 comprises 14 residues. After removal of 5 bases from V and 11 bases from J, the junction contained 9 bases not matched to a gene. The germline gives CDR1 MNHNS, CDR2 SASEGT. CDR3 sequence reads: CASSSRTSGGWKYV. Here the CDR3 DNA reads TGTGCCAGCAGTTCCCGGACTAGCGGGGGTTGGAAGTACGTC.

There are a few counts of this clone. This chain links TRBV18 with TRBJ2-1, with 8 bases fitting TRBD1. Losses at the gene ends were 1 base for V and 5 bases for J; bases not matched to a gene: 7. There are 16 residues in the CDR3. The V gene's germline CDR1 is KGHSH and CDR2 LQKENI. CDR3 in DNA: TGTGCCAGCTCACCACGAAGAGGACAGGGCGACAATGAGCAGTTCTTC. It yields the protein CASSPRRGQGDNEQFF. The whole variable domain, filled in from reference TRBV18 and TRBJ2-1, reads NAGVMQNPRHLVRRRGQEARLRCSPMKGHSHVYWYRQLPEEGLKFMVYLQKENIIDESGMPKERFSAEFPKEGPSILRIQQVVRGDSAAYFCASSPRRGQGDNEQFFGPGTRLTVL.

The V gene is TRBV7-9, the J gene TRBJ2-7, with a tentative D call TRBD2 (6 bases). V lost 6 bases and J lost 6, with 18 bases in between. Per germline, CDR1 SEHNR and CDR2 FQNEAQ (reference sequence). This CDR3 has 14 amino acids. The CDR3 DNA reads TGTGCCAGCAGTCCTCAAGGGGAGGCGAGCGAGCAGTACTTC. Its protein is CASSPQGEASEQYF.

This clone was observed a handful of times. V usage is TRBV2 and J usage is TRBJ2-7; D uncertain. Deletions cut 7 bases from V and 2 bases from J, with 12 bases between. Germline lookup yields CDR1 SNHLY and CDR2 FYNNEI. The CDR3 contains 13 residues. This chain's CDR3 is CASMSRKTYEQYV. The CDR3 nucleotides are TGTGCCAGCATGAGTCGGAAGACCTACGAGCAGTACGTC.

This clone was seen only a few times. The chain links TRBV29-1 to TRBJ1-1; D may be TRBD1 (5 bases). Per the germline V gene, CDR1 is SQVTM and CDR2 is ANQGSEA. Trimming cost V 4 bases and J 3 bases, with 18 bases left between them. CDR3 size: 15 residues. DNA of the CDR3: TGCAGCGTTGGGGAACCGGGACGGCCGGACACTGAAGCTTTCTTT. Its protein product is CSVGEPGRPDTEAFF.

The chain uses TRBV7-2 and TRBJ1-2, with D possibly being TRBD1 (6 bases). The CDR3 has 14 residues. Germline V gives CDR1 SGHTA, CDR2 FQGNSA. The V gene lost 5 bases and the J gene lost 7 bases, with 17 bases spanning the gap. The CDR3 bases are TGTGCCAGCAGCCCGGGGGCAGGCGAAAGTGGCTACACCTTC. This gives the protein CASSPGAGESGYTF.

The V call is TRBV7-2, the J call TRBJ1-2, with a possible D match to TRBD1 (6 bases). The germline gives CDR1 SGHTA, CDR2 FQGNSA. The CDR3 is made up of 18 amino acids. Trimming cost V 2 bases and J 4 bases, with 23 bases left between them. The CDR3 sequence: CASSLTPDRGRSSYGYTF. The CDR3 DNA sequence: TGTGCCAGCAGCTTAACCCCTGACCGGGGGCGAAGTAGCTATGGCTACACCTTC.

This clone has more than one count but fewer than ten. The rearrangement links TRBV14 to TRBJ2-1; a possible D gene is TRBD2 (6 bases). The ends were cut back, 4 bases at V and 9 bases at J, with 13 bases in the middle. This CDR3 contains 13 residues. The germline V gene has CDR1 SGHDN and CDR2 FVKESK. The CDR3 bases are TGTGCCAGCAGCCGCTTTTACGGGGGTGAGCAGTTCTTC. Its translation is CASSRFYGGEQFF.

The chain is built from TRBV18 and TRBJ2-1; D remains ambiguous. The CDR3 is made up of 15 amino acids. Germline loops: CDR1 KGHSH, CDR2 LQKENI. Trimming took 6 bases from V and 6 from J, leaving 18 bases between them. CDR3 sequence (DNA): TGTGCCAGCTCTCCAGGTTCCCCACGGGCCAATGAGCAGTTCTTC. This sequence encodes CASSPGSPRANEQFF.

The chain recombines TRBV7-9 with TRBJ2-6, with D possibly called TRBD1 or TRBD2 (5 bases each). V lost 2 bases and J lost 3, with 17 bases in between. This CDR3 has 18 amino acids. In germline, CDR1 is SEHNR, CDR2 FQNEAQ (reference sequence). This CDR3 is CASSLTGPMGVGANVLTF. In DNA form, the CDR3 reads TGTGCCAGCAGCTTAACAGGCCCAATGGGAGTTGGGGCCAACGTCCTGACTTTC. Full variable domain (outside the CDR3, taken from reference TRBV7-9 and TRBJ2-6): DTGVSQNPRHKITKRGQNVTFRCDPISEHNRLYWYRQTLGQGPEFLTYFQNEAQLEKSRLLSDRFSAERPKGSFSTLEIQRTEQGDSAMYLCASSLTGPMGVGANVLTFGAGSRLTVL.

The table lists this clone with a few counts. This CDR3 is CASAGANYGYTF. CDR3 nucleotides: TGTGCCAGCGCGGGAGCCAACTATGGCTACACCTTC. The V call is TRBV30, the J call TRBJ1-2; no definite D call. V was pared by 8 bases and J by 2 bases, with 12 bases between. The CDR3 consists of 12 residues. CDR1 is GTSNPN and CDR2 is SVGIG in the germline V gene (reference sequence).

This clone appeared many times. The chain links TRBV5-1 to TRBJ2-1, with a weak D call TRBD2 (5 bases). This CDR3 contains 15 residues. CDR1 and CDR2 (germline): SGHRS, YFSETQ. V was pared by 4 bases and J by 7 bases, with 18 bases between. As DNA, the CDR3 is TGCGCCAGCAGCGCCAGCGGCACCAGCGGTAATGAGCAGTTCTTC. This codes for CASSASGTSGNEQFF.

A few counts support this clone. The CDR3 DNA reads as TGTGCCAGCAGCTATAACGCGGGGTCGAACACTGAAGCTTTCTTT. Its translation is CASSYNAGSNTEAFF. The V and J genes are TRBV7-9 and TRBJ1-1; D not resolved. V was clipped by 4 bases and J by 1 base, with 13 bases between them. CDR1 and CDR2 from the germline V gene are SEHNR and FQNEAQ (reference sequence). This CDR3 region has 15 residues.

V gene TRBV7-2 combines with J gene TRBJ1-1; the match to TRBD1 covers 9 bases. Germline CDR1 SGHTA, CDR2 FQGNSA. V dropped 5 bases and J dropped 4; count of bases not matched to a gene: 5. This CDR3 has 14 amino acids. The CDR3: CASSTDRGGTEAFF. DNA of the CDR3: TGTGCCAGCAGCACTGACAGGGGGGGCACTGAAGCTTTCTTT.

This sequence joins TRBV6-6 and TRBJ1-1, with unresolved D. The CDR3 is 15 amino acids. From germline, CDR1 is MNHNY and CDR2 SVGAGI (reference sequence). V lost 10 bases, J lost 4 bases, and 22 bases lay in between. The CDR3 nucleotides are TGTGCCACCCGGAAATCGGTTTCTTCCCTCACTGAAGCTTTCTTT. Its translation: CATRKSVSSLTEAFF.

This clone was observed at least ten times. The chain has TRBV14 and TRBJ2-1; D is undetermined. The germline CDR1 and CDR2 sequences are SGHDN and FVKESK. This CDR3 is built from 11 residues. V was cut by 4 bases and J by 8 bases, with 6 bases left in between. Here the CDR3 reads CASSRHYEQFF. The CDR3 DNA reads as TGTGCCAGCAGCCGCCACTATGAGCAGTTCTTC.

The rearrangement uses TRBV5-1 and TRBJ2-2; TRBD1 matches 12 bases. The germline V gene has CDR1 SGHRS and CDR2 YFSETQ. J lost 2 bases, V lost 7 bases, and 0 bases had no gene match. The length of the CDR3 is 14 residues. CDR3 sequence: CASGTGGNTGELFF. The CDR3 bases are TGCGCCAGCGGGACAGGGGGCAACACCGGGGAGCTGTTTTTT.

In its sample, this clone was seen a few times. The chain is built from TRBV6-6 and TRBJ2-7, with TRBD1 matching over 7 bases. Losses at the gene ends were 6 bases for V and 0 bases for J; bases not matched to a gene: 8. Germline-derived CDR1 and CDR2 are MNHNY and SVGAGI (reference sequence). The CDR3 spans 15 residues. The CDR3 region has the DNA TGTGCCAGCAGCACCAGGACAGGCCACTCCTACGAGCAGTACTTC. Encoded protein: CASSTRTGHSYEQYF.

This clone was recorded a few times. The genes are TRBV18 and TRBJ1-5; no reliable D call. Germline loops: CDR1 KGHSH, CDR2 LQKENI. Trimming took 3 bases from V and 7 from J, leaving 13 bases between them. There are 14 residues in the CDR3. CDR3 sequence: CASSPTLTDQPQHF. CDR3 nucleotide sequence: TGTGCCAGCTCACCTACCTTGACGGACCAGCCCCAGCATTTT.

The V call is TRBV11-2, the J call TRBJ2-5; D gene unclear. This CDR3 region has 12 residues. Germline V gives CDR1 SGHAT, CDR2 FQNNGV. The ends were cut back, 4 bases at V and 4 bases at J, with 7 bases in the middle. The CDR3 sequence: CASSSYSETQYF. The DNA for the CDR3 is TGTGCCAGCAGCTCCTATTCAGAGACCCAGTACTTC.

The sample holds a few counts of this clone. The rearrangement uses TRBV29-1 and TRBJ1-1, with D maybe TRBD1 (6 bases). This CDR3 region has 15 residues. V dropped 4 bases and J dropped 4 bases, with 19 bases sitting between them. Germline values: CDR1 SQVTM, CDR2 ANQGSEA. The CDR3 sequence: CSVVKWGASSTEAFF. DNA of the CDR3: TGCAGCGTTGTTAAGTGGGGGGCATCTAGCACTGAAGCTTTCTTT.

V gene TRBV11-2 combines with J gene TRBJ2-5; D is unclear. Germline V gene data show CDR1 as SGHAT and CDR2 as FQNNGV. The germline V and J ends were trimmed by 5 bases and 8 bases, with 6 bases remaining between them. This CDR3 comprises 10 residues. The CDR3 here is CASSAQTQYF. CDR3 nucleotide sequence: TGTGCCAGCAGCGCCCAAACCCAGTACTTC.

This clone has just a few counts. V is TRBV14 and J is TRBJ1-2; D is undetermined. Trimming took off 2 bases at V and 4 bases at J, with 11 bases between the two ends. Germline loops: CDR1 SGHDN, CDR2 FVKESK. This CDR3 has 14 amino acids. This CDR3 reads CASSQKTGIYGYTF. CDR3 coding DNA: TGTGCCAGCAGCCAAAAGACTGGTATCTATGGCTACACCTTC.